This note documents a single TCR beta chain sequence. In the original workflow: Amplification from reference gene primers served as the basis for estimated nucleated cell counts. Assay: immunoSEQ multiplex PCR; the TCRdb copy retains only in-frame clones and omits some. The DNA was the basis for D and trimming; V, J and clone size are from that table. The table shows some 20,000 clones, with about nine tenths occurring only once. This record comes from a study of blood T cell repertoires in COVID-19. About the research overall: Donors in the United States, Italy and Spain gave samples during acute or convalescent COVID-19.

The CDR3 loop spans 13 amino acids. Trimming shortened V by 5 bases and J by 4 bases, and 12 bases separated the two germline ends. The germline gives CDR1 KGHSH, CDR2 LQKENI. The receptor comes from a man aged 45-60 years with active COVID-19. Sequencing input: peripheral blood. The V and J genes are TRBV18 and TRBJ2-7; D possibly corresponds to TRBD2 (6 bases). For the CDR3, the DNA is TGTGCCAGCTCAGGAGGGATCGGATACGAGCAGTACTTC. It encodes CASSGGIGYEQYF.